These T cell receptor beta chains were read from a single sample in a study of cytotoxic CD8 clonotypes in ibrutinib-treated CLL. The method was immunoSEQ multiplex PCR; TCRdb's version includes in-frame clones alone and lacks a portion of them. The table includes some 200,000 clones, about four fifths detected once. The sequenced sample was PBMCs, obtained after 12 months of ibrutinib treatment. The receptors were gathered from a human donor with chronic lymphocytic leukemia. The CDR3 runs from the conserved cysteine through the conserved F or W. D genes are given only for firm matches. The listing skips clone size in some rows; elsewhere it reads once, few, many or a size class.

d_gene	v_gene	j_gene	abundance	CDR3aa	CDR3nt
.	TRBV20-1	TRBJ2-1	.	CSARLANEQFF	TGCAGTGCTAGACTAGCCAATGAGCAGTTCTTC
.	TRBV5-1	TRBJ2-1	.	CASSPKGEFGNEQFF	TGCGCCAGCAGCCCGAAGGGGGAGTTTGGAAATGAGCAGTTCTTC
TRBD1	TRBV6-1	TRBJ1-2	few	CASSQEGQNYGYTF	TGTGCCAGCAGTCAAGAGGGACAGAACTATGGCTACACCTTC
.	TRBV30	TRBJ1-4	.	CAWTGQGTNEKLFF	TGTGCCTGGACAGGACAAGGGACTAATGAAAAACTGTTTTTT
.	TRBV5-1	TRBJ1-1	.	CASREGGRWNTEAFF	TGCGCCAGCAGAGAGGGTGGACGGTGGAACACTGAAGCTTTCTTT
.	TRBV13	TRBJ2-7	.	CASSIIPGTNSYEQYF	TGTGCCAGCAGCATAATCCCCGGGACAAACTCCTACGAGCAGTACTTC
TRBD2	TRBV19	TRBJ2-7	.	CASSMTSGTYEQYF	TGTGCCAGTAGTATGACTAGCGGGACCTACGAGCAGTACTTC
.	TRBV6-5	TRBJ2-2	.	CASRRDGELFF	TGTGCCAGCCGGCGGGACGGGGAGCTGTTTTTT
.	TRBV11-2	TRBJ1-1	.	CASRSSGMRAFF	TGTGCCAGCAGGTCCTCAGGGATGAGGGCTTTCTTT
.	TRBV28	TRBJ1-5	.	CASNPLSGISNQPQHF	TGTGCCAGCAACCCCCTGTCGGGGATTAGCAATCAGCCCCAGCATTTT
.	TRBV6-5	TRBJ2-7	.	CASSSYAGPYEQYF	TGTGCCAGCAGTTCCTACGCAGGGCCCTACGAGCAGTACTTC
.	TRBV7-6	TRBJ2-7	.	CASSLGRGLAYEQYF	TGTGCCAGCAGCTTAGGGCGGGGGCTCGCCTACGAGCAGTACTTC
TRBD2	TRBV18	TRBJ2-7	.	CASSPQGGGTSYEQYF	TGTGCCAGCTCACCACAAGGCGGGGGGACCTCCTACGAGCAGTACTTC
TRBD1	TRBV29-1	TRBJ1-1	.	CSVPGTGPEAFF	TGCAGCGTCCCCGGGACAGGGCCTGAAGCTTTCTTT
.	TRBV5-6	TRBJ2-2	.	CASSLYRGGNTGELFF	TGTGCCAGCAGCTTGTACAGGGGGGGAAACACCGGGGAGCTGTTTTTT
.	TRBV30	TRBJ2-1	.	CAWTPPGGSYNEQFF	TGTGCCTGGACCCCTCCTGGGGGCTCCTACAATGAGCAGTTCTTC
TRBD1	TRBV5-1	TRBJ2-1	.	CASSLSGTVGNEQFF	TGCGCCAGCAGCTTGTCCGGGACAGTGGGTAATGAGCAGTTCTTC
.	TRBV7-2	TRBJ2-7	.	CASSLVSSNEQYF	TGTGCCAGCAGCTTAGTTAGTTCCAACGAGCAGTACTTC
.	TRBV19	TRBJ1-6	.	CASSMAGGVSPLHF	TGTGCCAGTAGTATGGCGGGAGGGGTTTCACCCCTCCACTTT
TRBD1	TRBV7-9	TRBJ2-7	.	CASSSSGTDYYEQYF	TGTGCCAGCAGCTCCTCCGGGACAGACTACTACGAGCAGTACTTC
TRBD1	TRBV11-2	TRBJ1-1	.	CASSPWTGANTEAFF	TGTGCCAGCAGCCCCTGGACAGGGGCGAACACTGAAGCTTTCTTT
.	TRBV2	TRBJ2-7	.	CASSEAGSVLGQYF	TGTGCCAGCAGTGAAGCCGGGTCCGTCTTGGGGCAGTACTTC
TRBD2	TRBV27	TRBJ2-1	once	CASSDLKGTSGSSYNEQFF	TGTGCCAGCAGTGACCTGAAGGGGACTAGCGGGAGCTCCTACAATGAGCAGTTCTTC
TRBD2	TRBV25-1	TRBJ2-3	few	CASHSAGGPDTQYF	TGTGCCAGCCATTCAGCGGGAGGGCCAGATACGCAGTATTTT
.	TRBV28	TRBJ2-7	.	CASSSSEGLSYEQYF	TGTGCCAGCAGTTCAAGTGAGGGGCTCTCCTACGAGCAGTACTTC
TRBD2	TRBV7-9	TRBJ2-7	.	CASSPHGTSGYEQYF	TGTGCCAGCAGCCCCCATGGGACTAGCGGCTACGAGCAGTACTTC
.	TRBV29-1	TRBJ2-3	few	CSVAHRVVPTDTQYF	TGCAGCGTCGCCCACAGGGTGGTTCCCACAGATACGCAGTATTTT
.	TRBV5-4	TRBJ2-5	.	CASSLGQQETQYF	TGTGCCAGCAGCTTAGGACAGCAAGAGACCCAGTACTTC
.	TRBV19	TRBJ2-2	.	CASSISDSVYTGELFF	TGTGCCAGTAGTATATCCGACAGTGTGTACACCGGGGAGCTGTTTTTT
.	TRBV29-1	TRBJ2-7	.	CTLVSNPYEQYF	TGCACCCTGGTCAGCAACCCCTACGAGCAGTACTTC
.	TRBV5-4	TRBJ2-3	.	CASSTAGSDTQYF	TGTGCCAGCAGTACCGCGGGGTCAGATACGCAGTATTTT
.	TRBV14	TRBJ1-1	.	CASASGLNTEAFF	TGTGCCAGCGCCTCTGGCCTGAACACTGAAGCTTTCTTT
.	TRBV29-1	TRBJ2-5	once	CSATQETQYF	TGCAGCGCGACCCAAGAGACCCAGTACTTC
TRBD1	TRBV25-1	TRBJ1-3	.	CASSEDRGVSGNTIYF	TGTGCCAGCAGTGAAGACAGGGGTGTTTCTGGAAACACCATATATTTT
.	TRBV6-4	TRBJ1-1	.	CASSANSYTEAFF	TGTGCCAGCAGTGCGAACAGCTACACTGAAGCTTTCTTT
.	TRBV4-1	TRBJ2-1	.	CASSHLSGSNEQFF	TGCGCCAGCAGCCACCTCTCGGGGAGCAATGAGCAGTTCTTC
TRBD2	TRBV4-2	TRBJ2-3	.	CASSQDVRLAGQSDTQYF	TGTGCCAGCAGCCAAGATGTGAGACTAGCGGGTCAATCGGATACGCAGTATTTT
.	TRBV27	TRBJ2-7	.	CASRTVATGSYEQYF	TGTGCCAGCAGAACTGTCGCGACGGGCTCCTACGAGCAGTACTTC
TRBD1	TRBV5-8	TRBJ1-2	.	CASSLGTGGLHGYTF	TGTGCCAGCAGCCTGGGGACAGGGGGTCTCCATGGCTACACCTTC
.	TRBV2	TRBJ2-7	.	CASSEEGDEQYF	TGTGCCAGCAGTGAAGAAGGCGACGAGCAGTACTTC
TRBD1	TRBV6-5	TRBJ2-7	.	CASSSGQGGYEQYF	TGTGCCAGCAGTTCGGGACAGGGGGGCTACGAGCAGTACTTC
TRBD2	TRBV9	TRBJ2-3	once	CASSGASGGITDTQYF	TGTGCCAGCAGCGGGGCTAGCGGGGGGATAACAGATACGCAGTATTTT
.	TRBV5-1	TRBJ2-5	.	CASSLGLQGLQETQYF	TGCGCCAGCAGCTTGGGGCTACAGGGATTGCAAGAGACCCAGTACTTC
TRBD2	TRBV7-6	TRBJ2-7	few	CASSSLSGGADEQYF	TGTGCCAGCAGCTCACTTAGCGGGGGGGCCGACGAGCAGTACTTC
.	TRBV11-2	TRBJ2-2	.	CASSLVRTGELFF	TGTGCCAGCAGCTTAGTGCGGACCGGGGAGCTGTTTTTT
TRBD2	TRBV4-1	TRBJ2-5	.	CASSILGGEETQYF	TGCGCCAGCAGCATCCTCGGGGGGGAAGAGACCCAGTACTTC
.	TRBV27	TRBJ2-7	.	CASSSLPWAGKSYEQYF	TGTGCCAGCAGTTCGCTCCCCTGGGCAGGAAAATCCTACGAGCAGTACTTC
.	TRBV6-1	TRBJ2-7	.	CASSESGGASYEQYF	TGTGCCAGCAGTGAAAGTGGGGGCGCCTCCTACGAGCAGTACTTC
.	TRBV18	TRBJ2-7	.	CASSPPYEQYF	TGTGCCAGCTCACCACCGTACGAGCAGTACTTC
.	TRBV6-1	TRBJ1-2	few	CASSLNGIYGYTF	TGTGCCAGCAGCTTGAATGGAATCTATGGCTACACCTTC
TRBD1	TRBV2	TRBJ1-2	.	CASRTGTVSDYTF	TGTGCCAGCAGGACCGGGACAGTGTCTGACTACACCTTC
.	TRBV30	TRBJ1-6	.	CAWSVRTDSPLHF	TGTGCCTGGAGTGTAAGGACAGATTCACCCCTCCACTTT
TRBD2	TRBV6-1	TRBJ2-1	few	CASSRASGRNEQFF	TGTGCCAGCAGTAGGGCTAGCGGGAGAAATGAGCAGTTCTTC
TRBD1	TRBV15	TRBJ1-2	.	CATSREVADRALYGYTF	TGTGCCACCAGCAGAGAGGTTGCGGACAGGGCGCTCTATGGCTACACCTTC
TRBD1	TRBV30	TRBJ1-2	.	CAWSRGQGFRYTF	TGTGCCTGGAGTAGGGGACAGGGTTTCCGCTACACCTTC
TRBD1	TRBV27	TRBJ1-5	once	CASSFTGGGTYSNQPQHF	TGTGCCAGCAGTTTCACAGGGGGAGGGACATATAGCAATCAGCCCCAGCATTTT
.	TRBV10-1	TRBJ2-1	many	CASSGDNEQFF	TGCGCCAGCAGTGGGGACAATGAGCAGTTCTTC